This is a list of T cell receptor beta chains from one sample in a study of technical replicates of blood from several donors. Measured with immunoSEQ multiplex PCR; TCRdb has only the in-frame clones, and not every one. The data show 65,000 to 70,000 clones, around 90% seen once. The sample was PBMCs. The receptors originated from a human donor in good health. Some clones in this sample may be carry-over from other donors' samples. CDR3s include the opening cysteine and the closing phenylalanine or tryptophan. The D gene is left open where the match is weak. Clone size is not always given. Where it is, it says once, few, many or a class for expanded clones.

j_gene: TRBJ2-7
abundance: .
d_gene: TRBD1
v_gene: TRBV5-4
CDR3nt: TGTGCCAGCAGCTTGGGGCAGGGGGCAACCTACGAGCAGTACTTC
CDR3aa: CASSLGQGATYEQYF

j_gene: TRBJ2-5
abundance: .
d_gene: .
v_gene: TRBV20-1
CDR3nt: TGCAGTGCCATCAAGGGGGAGACCCAGTACTTC
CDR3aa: CSAIKGETQYF

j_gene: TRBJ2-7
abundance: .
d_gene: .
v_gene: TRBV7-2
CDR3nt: TGTGCCAGCAGCTTGCGGCGTGGAGGGCCCACCCCCTACGAGCAGTACTTC
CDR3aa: CASSLRRGGPTPYEQYF

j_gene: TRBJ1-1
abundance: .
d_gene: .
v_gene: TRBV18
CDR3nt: TGTGCCAGCACGAACCAGGGAGGGGAAGCTTTCTTT
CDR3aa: CASTNQGGEAFF

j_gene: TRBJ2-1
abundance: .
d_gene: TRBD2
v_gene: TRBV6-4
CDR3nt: TGTGCCAGCAGTATTAACGCGGGGGGCTACAATGAGCAGTTCTTC
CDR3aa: CASSINAGGYNEQFF

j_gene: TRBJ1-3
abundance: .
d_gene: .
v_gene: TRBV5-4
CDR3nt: TGTGCCAGCAGCTTGGCAGGTGGAAACACCATATATTTT
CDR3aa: CASSLAGGNTIYF

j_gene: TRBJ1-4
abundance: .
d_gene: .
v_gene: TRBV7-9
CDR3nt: TGTGCCAGCAGTCCGGGAGCGGAACGGGGTGAAAAACTGTTTTTT
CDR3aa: CASSPGAERGEKLFF

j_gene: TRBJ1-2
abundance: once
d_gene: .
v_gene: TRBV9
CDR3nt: TGTGCCAGCAGCCCAGAATCCCGGCAGGTCTATGGCTACACCTTC
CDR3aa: CASSPESRQVYGYTF

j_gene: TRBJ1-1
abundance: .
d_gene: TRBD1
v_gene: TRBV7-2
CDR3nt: TGTGCCAGCAGCTTGGTCGGCAGGGGGACTGAAGCTTTCTTT
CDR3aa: CASSLVGRGTEAFF

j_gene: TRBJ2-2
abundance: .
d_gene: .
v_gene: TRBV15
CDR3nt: TGTGCCACCAGCAGAGATTACGAGCGGGGGGAGCTGTTTTTT
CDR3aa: CATSRDYERGELFF

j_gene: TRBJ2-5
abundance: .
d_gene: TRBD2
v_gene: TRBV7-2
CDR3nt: TGTGCCAGCAGCTTAGCCCTAGCGGGAGTGGGGGAGACCCAGTACTTC
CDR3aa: CASSLALAGVGETQYF

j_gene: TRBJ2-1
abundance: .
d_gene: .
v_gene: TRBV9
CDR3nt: TGTGCCAGCAGCGTCCCACCCTTGGGCGGGAACAATGAGCAGTTCTTC
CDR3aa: CASSVPPLGGNNEQFF

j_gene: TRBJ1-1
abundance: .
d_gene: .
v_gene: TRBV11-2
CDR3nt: TGTGCCAGCAGCTTAAGCGGGAACACTGAAGCTTTCTTT
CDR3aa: CASSLSGNTEAFF

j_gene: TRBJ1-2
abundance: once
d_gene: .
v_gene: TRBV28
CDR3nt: TGTGCCAGCAGCCCGCCACGGTATGGCTACACCTTC
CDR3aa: CASSPPRYGYTF

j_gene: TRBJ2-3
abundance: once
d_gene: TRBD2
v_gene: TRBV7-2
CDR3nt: TGTGCCAGCAGCTTGCTGGGACTAGCTAAAGATACGCAGTATTTT
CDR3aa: CASSLLGLAKDTQYF

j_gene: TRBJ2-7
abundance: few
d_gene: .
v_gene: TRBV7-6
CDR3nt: TGTGCCAGCAGCTTAGGTTTAGACTCCTACGAGCAGTACTTC
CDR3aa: CASSLGLDSYEQYF

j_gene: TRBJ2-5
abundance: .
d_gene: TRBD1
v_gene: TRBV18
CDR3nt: TGTGCCAGCTCACCACCGGGGGACAGAGAGACCCAGTACTTC
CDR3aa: CASSPPGDRETQYF

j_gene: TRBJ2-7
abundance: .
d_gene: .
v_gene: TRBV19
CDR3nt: TGTGCCAGTAGTATTGGAGGGGTCGAGCAGTACTTC
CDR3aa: CASSIGGVEQYF

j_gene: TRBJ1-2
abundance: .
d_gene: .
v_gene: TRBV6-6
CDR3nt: TGTGCCAGCAGTTACTCTCGGGGCTACACCTTC
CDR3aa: CASSYSRGYTF

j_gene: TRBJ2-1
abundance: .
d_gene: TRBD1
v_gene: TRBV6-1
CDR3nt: TGTGCCAGCAGACCCCCCGGACAGGGTCGGAATGAGCAGTTCTTC
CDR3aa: CASRPPGQGRNEQFF